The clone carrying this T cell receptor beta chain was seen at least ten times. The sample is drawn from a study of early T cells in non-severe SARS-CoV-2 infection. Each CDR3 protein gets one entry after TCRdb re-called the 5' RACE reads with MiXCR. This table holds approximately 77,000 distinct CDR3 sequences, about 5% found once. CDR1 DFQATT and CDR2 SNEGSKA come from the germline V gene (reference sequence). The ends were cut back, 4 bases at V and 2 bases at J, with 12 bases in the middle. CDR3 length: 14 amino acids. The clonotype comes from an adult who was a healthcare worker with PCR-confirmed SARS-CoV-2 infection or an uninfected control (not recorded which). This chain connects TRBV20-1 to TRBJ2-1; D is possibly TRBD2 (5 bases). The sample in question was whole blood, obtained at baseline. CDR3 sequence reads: CSAKSGFTYNEQFF. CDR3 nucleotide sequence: TGCAGTGCTAAAAGCGGTTTTACCTACAATGAGCAGTTCTTC.